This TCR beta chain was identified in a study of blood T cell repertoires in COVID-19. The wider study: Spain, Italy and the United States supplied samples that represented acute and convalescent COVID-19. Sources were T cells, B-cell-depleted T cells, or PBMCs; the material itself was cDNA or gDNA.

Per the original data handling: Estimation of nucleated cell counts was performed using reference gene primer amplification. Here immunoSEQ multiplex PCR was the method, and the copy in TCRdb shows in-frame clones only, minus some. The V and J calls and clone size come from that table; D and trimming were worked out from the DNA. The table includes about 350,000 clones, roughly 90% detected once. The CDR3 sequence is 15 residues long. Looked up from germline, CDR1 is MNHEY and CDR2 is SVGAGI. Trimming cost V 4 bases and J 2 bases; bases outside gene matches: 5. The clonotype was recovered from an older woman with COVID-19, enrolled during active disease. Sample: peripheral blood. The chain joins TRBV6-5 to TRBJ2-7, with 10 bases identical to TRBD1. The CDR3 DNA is TGTGCCAGCAGTTCTCCCGGGACAGGGGCCTACGAGCAGTACTTC. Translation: CASSSPGTGAYEQYF.